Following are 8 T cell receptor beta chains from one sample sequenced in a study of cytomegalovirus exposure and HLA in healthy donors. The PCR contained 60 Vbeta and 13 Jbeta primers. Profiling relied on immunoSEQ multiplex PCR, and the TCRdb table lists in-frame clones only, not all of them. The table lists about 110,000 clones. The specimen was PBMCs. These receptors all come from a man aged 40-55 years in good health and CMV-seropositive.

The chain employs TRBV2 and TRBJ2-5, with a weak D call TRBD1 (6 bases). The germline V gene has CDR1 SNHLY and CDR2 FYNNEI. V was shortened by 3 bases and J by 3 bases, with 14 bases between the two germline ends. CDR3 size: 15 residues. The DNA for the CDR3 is TGTGCCAGCAGTGAGGATTCCGGGACAAAAGAGACCCAGTACTTC. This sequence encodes CASSEDSGTKETQYF.

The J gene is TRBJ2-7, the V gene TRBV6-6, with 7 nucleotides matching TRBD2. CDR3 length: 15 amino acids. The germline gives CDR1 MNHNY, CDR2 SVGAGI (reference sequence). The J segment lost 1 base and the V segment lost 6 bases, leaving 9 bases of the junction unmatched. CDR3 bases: TGTGCCAGCAGCTTCCGGGACTACCTTTCCTACGAGCAGTACTTC. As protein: CASSFRDYLSYEQYF.

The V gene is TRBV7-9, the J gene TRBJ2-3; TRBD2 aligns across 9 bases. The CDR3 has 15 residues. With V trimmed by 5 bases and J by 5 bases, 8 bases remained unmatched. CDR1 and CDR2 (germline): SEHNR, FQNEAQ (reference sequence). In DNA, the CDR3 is TGTGCCAGCAGCGGCCCGCTAGCGGGACGAGATACGCAGTATTTT. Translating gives CASSGPLAGRDTQYF.

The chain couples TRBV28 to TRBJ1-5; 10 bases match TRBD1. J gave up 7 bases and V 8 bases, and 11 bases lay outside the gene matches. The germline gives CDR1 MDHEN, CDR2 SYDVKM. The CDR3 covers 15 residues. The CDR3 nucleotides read TGTGCCAGCCTCTCCACTGACAGGGGGCTCCAGCCCCAGCATTTT. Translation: CASLSTDRGLQPQHF.

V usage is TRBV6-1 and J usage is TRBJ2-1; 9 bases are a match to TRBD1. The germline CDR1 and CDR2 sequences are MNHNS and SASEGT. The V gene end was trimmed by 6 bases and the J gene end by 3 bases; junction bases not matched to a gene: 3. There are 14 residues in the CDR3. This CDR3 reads CASRTGGIYNEQFF. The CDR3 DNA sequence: TGTGCCAGCAGAACAGGGGGCATCTACAATGAGCAGTTCTTC.

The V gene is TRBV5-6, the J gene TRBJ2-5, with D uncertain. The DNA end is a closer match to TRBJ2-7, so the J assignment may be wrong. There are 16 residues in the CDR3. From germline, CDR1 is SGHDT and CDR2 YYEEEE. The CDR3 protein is CASSLDLFAGTYEQYF. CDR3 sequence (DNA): TGTGCCAGCAGCTTGGACTTATTCGCAGGAACCTACGAGCAGTACTTC.

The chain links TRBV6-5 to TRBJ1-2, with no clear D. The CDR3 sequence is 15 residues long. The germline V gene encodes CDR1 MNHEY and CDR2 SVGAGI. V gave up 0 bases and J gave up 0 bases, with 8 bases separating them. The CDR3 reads CASSYSMSSNYGYTF. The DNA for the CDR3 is TGTGCCAGCAGTTACTCGATGAGTTCTAACTATGGCTACACCTTC.

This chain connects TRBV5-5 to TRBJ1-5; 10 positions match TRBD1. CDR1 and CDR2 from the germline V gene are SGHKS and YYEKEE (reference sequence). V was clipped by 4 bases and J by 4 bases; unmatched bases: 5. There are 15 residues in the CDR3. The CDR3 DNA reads TGTGCCAGCAGCCCTACGGGACAGGGGAATCAGCCCCAGCATTTT. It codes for CASSPTGQGNQPQHF.